The 9 T cell receptor beta chains below were found in one sample sequenced in a study of cytomegalovirus exposure and HLA in healthy donors. Clones were read by immunoSEQ multiplex PCR, and TCRdb kept only the in-frame ones, dropping some. Among 140,000 or so clones listed, approximately 90% were seen once. Sample: PBMCs. Every receptor here comes from a man aged 18 to 29 in good health and CMV-seronegative.

The chain carries TRBV6-5 and TRBJ2-3; a weak D match, TRBD2 (6 bases). The CDR3 has 13 residues. V gave up 8 bases and J gave up 1 base, with 10 bases separating them. Germline lookup yields CDR1 MNHEY and CDR2 SVGAGI. The CDR3 bases are TGTGCCAGCTGGGCTAGCGGCACAGATACGCAGTATTTT. Translating gives CASWASGTDTQYF.

This clone came up a few times. The chain employs TRBV19 and TRBJ2-7; the D gene is possibly TRBD2 (5 bases). The CDR3 runs 13 residues. CDR1 LNHDA and CDR2 SQIVND come from the germline V gene (reference sequence). Between the trimmed V and J ends, which lost 10 bases and 6 bases, there was a span of 19 bases. DNA for the CDR3: TGTGCCACCTCACGGGCAGGAGGCGTCGAGCAGTACTTC. Translation: CATSRAGGVEQYF.

This chain joins TRBV2 and TRBJ1-3, with D maybe TRBD1 (6 bases). The V end lost 6 bases, the J end lost 0 bases, and 12 bases lay between the germline ends. The germline CDR1 and CDR2 sequences are SNHLY and FYNNEI. The CDR3 totals 15 residues. For the CDR3, the DNA is TGTGCCAGCAGAGAAACAGGGATCTCTGGAAACACCATATATTTT. It is translated as CASRETGISGNTIYF.

The chain links TRBV18 to TRBJ1-1, with unresolved D. Germline V lookup: CDR1 KGHSH, CDR2 LQKENI. This CDR3 region has 14 residues. Trimming pared 0 bases from V and 2 bases from J, leaving 7 bases between. CDR3 sequence: CASSPPRTNTEAFF. DNA for the CDR3: TGTGCCAGCTCACCACCCCGGACTAACACTGAAGCTTTCTTT.

The chain links TRBV27 to TRBJ1-1; D gene unclear. The CDR3 sequence is 13 residues long. The V end lost 5 bases, the J end lost 4 bases, and 11 bases lay between the germline ends. Per the germline V gene, CDR1 is MNHEY and CDR2 is SMNVEV (reference sequence). CDR3 residues: CASSRGSGTEAFF. The CDR3 region has the DNA TGTGCCAGCAGTCGGGGTAGCGGCACTGAAGCTTTCTTT.

J is TRBJ1-4 and V is TRBV6-5, with D possibly matching TRBD1 (5 bases). Germline-derived CDR1 and CDR2 are MNHEY and SVGAGI. V was shortened by 0 bases and J by 4 bases, with 9 bases between the two germline ends. The CDR3 has 15 residues. The CDR3 region has the DNA TGTGCCAGCAGTTACTCCCCGGGACTTAATGAAAAACTGTTTTTT. As protein: CASSYSPGLNEKLFF.

The rearrangement joins TRBV4-1 to TRBJ1-4; tentative D call: TRBD1 (6 bases). The V end lost 0 bases, the J end lost 8 bases, and 25 bases lay between the germline ends. The CDR3 consists of 19 residues. Looked up from germline, CDR1 is MGHRA and CDR2 is YSYEKL. The CDR3 nucleotides read TGCGCCAGCAGCCAAGAAGGCGTTGGGGACAAGGGATTTTACGAAAAACTGTTTTTT. Protein: CASSQEGVGDKGFYEKLFF.

V gene TRBV18 combines with J gene TRBJ2-2, with D uncertain. The germline V gene encodes CDR1 KGHSH and CDR2 LQKENI. The CDR3 contains 15 residues. V dropped 5 bases and J dropped 1 base, with 11 bases sitting between them. The chain's CDR3 is CASSTVFGNTGELFF. The CDR3 nucleotides read TGTGCCAGCTCAACCGTGTTCGGGAACACCGGGGAGCTGTTTTTT.

A few counts support this clone. The chain has TRBV27 and TRBJ1-5, with 8 bases lining up with TRBD1. V lost 2 bases, J lost 7 bases, and 4 bases stayed unmatched. From germline, CDR1 is MNHEY and CDR2 SMNVEV (reference sequence). This CDR3 is 14 amino acids long. The CDR3 loop is CASSLDRGGQPQHF. The CDR3 DNA reads TGTGCCAGCAGTTTAGACAGGGGCGGGCAGCCCCAGCATTTT.